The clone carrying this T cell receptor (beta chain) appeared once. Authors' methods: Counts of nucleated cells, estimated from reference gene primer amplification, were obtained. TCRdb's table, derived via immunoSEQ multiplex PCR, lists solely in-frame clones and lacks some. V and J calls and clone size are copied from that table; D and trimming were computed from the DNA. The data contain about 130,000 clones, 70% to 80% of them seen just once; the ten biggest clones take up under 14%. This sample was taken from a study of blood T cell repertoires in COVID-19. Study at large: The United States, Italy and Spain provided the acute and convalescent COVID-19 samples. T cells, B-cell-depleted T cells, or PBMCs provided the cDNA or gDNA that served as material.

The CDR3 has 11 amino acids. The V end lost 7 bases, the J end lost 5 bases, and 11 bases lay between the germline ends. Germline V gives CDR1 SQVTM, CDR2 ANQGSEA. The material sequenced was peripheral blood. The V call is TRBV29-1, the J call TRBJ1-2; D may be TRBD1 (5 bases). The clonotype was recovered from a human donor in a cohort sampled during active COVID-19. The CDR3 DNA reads TGCAGCGGGGACTGGGGATATGGCTACACCTTC. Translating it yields CSGDWGYGYTF.